This is a list of T cell receptor beta chains from one sample in a study of cytomegalovirus exposure and HLA in healthy donors. Sequencing used immunoSEQ multiplex PCR; TCRdb keeps in-frame clones, though not all of them. The sample gives fewer than 120,000 clones, approximately 84% of which show up once; around 1.9% is in the top ten. Sequencing was carried out using PBMCs. The source is a middle-aged man in good health and CMV-seronegative. The CDR3 runs from the conserved cysteine through the conserved F or W. A D gene is named only where the DNA matches it firmly. The size entry is marked missing in some rows and otherwise reads once, few, many or a size class.

V: TRBV13; D: TRBD2; size: NA; J: TRBJ2-1; DNA: TGTGCCAGCAGGGCAGCCGGCCTAGCGGGAGAGCAGTTCTTC; CDR3: CASRAAGLAGEQFF
V: TRBV27; D: TRBD1; size: NA; J: TRBJ1-5; DNA: TGTGCCAGCAGTCCCAGGGGGAATCAGCCCCAGCATTTT; CDR3: CASSPRGNQPQHF
V: TRBV6-1; D: TRBD1; size: NA; J: TRBJ1-5; DNA: TGTGCCAGCAGATGGACAGGGGGAGGAACGGCCCAGCATTTT; CDR3: CASRWTGGGTAQHF
V: TRBV11-1; D: NA; size: NA; J: TRBJ1-1; DNA: TGTGCCAGCAGCTCCCTGGGCGGGACCACTGAAGCTTTCTTT; CDR3: CASSSLGGTTEAFF
V: TRBV19; D: TRBD1; size: NA; J: TRBJ2-7; DNA: TGTGCCACAAAAGACAGGGGCTCCTACGAGCAGTACTTC; CDR3: CATKDRGSYEQYF
V: TRBV7-2; D: NA; size: NA; J: TRBJ2-5; DNA: TGTGCCAGCCGGAGTTGGGGGCTCGGAGAGACCCAGTACTTC; CDR3: CASRSWGLGETQYF
V: TRBV6-6; D: NA; size: NA; J: TRBJ1-2; DNA: TGTGCCAGCAGAATTACAGCCGCCTATGGCTACACCTTC; CDR3: CASRITAAYGYTF
V: TRBV28; D: TRBD1; size: NA; J: TRBJ1-1; DNA: TGTGCCAGCAGCTTCTTGCCCGGACAGGGGGCGAAAGCTTTCTTT; CDR3: CASSFLPGQGAKAFF
V: TRBV5-8; D: TRBD1; size: NA; J: TRBJ1-5; DNA: TGTGCCAGCAGCTCGGACAGGGTACAGCCCCAGCATTTT; CDR3: CASSSDRVQPQHF
V: TRBV30; D: NA; size: NA; J: TRBJ2-3; DNA: TGTGCCTGGAGTGTAAGGTCTGGGGGCTCCCTGCCTCACAGCACAGATACGCAGTATTTT; CDR3: CAWSVRSGGSLPHSTDTQYF
V: TRBV28; D: NA; size: NA; J: TRBJ1-2; DNA: TGTGCCAGCAGTTCCCCGGACATAACGGAGGGCTACACCTTC; CDR3: CASSSPDITEGYTF
V: TRBV7-2; D: TRBD1; size: NA; J: TRBJ1-2; DNA: TGTGCCAGCAGCTTGGACCCCGGGACAGACTATGGCTACACCTTC; CDR3: CASSLDPGTDYGYTF
V: TRBV7-8; D: TRBD1; size: NA; J: TRBJ2-7; DNA: TGTGCCAGCAGCTTAGGGACAGGCAGCTCCTACGAGCAGTACTTC; CDR3: CASSLGTGSSYEQYF
V: TRBV6-6; D: NA; size: NA; J: TRBJ1-4; DNA: TGTGCCAGCAGTTACCAGAAGGGGCTGTTTTTT; CDR3: CASSYQKGLFF
V: TRBV6-5; D: TRBD2; size: few; J: TRBJ2-3; DNA: TGTGCCAGCAGCGGACTAGCGGGGACTGATACGCAGTATTTT; CDR3: CASSGLAGTDTQYF
V: TRBV6-5; D: NA; size: NA; J: TRBJ1-1; DNA: TGTGCCAGCAGAAACAGGGCAAAGAACACTGAAGCTTTCTTT; CDR3: CASRNRAKNTEAFF
V: TRBV2; D: NA; size: NA; J: TRBJ1-4; DNA: TGTGCCAGCAGTGATGGTAGAACTAATGAAAAACTGTTTTTT; CDR3: CASSDGRTNEKLFF
V: TRBV10-2; D: NA; size: NA; J: TRBJ1-2; DNA: TGCGCCAGCACGGGGGGGTATGGCTACACCTTC; CDR3: CASTGGYGYTF
V: TRBV5-6; D: NA; size: NA; J: TRBJ2-7; DNA: TGTGCCAGCAGCTCCTGGTGGGAGTACGAGCAGTACTTC; CDR3: CASSSWWEYEQYF